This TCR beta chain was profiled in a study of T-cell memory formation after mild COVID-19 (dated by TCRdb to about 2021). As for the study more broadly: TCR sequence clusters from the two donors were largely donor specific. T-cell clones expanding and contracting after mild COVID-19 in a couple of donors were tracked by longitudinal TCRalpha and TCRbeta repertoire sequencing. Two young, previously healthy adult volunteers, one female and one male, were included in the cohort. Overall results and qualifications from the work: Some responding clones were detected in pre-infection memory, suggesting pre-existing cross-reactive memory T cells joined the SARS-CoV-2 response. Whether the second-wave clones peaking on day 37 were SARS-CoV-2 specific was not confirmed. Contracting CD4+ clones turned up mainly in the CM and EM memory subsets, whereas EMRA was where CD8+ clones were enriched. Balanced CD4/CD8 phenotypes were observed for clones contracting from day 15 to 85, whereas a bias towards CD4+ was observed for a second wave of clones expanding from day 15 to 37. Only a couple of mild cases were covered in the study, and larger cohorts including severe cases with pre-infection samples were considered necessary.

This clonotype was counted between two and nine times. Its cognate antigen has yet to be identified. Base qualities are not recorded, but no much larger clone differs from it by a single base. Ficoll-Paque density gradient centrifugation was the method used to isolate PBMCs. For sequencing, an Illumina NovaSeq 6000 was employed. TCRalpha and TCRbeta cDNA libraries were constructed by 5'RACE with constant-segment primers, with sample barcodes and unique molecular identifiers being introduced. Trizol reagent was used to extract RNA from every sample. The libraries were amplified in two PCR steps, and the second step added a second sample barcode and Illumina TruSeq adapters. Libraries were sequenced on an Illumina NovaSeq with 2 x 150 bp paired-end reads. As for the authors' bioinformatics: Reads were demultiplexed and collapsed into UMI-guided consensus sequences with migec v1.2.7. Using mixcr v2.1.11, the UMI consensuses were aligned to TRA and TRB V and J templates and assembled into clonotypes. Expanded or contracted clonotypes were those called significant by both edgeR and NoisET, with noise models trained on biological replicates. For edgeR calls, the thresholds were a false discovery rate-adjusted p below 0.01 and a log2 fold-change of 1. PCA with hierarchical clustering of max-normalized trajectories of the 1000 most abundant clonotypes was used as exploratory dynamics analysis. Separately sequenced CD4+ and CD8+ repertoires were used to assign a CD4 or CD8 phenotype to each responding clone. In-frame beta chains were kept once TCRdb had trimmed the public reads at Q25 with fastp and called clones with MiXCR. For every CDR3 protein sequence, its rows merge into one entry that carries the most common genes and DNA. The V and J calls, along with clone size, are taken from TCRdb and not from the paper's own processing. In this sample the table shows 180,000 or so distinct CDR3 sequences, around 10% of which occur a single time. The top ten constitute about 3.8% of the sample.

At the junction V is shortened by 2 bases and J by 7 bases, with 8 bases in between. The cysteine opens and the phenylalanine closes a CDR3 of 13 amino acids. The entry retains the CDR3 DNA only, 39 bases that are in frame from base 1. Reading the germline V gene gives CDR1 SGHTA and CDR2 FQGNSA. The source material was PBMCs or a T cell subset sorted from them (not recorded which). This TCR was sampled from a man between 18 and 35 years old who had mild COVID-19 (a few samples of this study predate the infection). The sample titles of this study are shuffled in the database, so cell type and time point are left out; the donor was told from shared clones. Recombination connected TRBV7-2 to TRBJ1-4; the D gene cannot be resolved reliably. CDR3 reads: CASSLFVGEKLFF. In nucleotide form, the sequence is TGTGCCAGCAGCTTATTCGTGGGTGAAAAACTGTTTTTT.